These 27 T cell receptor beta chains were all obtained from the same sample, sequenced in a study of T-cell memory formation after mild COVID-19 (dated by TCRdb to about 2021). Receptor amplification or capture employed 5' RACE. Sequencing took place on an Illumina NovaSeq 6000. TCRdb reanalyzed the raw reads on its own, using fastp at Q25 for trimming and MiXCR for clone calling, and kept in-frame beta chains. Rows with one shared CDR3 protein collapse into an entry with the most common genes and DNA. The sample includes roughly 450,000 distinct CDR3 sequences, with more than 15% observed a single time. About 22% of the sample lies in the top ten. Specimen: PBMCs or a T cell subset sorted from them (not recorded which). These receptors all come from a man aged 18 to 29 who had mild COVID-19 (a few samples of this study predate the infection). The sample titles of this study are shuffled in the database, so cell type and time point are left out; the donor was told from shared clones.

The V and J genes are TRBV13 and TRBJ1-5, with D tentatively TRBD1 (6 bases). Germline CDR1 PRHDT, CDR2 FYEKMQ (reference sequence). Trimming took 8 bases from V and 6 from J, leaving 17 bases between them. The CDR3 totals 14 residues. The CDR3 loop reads CASRRGGGGQPQHF. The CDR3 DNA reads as TGTGCCAGCCGAAGGGGGGGGGGAGGTCAGCCCCAGCATTTT.

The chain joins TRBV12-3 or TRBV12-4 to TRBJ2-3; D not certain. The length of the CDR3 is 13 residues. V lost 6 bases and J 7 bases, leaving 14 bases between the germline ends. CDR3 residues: CASRSAGYYTQYF. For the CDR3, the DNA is TGTGCCAGCAGATCTGCCGGATATTATACGCAGTATTTT.

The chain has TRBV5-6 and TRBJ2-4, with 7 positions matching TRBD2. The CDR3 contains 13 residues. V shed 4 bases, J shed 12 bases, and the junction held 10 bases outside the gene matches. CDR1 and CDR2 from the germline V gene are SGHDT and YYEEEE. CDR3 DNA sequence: TGTGCCAGCAGCAGCTGGGGGGGGGATAATCAGTACTTC. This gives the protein CASSSWGGDNQYF.

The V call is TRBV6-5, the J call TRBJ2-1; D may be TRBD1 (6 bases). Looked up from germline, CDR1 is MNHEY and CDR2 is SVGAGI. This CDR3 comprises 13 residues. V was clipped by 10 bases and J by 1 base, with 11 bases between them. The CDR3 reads CAIGDRSYNEQFF. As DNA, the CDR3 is TGTGCCATCGGAGACAGGTCCTACAATGAGCAGTTCTTC.

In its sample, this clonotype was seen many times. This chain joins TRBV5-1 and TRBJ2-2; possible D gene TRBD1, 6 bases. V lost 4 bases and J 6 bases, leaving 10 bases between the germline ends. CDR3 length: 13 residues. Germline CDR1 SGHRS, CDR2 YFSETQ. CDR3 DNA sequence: TGCGCCAGCAGCACACAGGGTCCCGGGGAGCTGTTTTTT. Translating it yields CASSTQGPGELFF.

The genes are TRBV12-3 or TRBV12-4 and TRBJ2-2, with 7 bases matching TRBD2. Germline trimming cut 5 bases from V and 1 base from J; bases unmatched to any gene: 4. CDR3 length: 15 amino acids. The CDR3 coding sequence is TGTGCCAGCAGTCCGACTAGCTGGAACACCGGGGAGCTGTTTTTT. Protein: CASSPTSWNTGELFF.

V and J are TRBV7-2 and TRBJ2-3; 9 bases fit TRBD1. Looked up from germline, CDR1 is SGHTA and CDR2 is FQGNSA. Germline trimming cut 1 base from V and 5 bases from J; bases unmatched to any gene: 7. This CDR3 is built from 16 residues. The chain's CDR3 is CASSLVAQGAGDTQYF. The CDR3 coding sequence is TGTGCCAGCAGCTTAGTGGCACAGGGGGCAGGAGATACGCAGTATTTT.

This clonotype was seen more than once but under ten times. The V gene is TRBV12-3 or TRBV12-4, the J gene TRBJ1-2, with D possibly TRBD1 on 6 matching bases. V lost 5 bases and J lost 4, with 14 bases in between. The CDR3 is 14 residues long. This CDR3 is CASSNSGTTYGYTF. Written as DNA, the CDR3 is TGTGCCAGCAGTAACTCAGGGACAACCTATGGCTACACCTTC.

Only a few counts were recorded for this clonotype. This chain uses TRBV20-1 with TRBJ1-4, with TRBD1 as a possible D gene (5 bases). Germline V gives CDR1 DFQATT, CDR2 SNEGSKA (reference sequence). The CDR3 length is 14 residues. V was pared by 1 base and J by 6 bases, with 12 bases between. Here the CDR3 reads CSARGGLGDEKLFF. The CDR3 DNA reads TGCAGTGCTAGAGGTGGACTGGGGGATGAAAAACTGTTTTTT.

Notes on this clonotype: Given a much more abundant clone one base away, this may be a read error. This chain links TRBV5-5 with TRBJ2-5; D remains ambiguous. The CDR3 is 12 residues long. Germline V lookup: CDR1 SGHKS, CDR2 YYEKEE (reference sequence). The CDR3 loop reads CDSSFRRETQYF. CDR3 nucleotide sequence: TGTGACAGCAGCTTCAGGAGAGAGACCCAGTACTTC.

CDR3: CASSSHYFRGQPQHF. The CDR3 DNA follows: TGTGCCAGCAGTTCTCATTACTTTAGGGGCCAGCCCCAGCATTTT. The chain has TRBV12-3 or TRBV12-4 and TRBJ1-5; tentatively, D is TRBD1 (5 bases). This CDR3 region has 15 residues. V shed 4 bases and J shed 7 bases, with 17 bases lying between them.

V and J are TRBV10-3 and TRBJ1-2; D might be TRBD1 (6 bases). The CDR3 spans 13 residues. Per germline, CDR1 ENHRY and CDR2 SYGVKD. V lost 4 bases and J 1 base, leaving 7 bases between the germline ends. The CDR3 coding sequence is TGTGCCATCAGTGGACAGGTTAACTATGGCTACACCTTC. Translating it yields CAISGQVNYGYTF.

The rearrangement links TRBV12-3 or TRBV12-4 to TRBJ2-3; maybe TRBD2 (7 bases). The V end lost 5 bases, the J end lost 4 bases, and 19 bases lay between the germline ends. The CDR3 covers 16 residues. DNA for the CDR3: TGTGCCAGCAGTCCATTAACGGGGGGCGGCTCAGATACGCAGTATTTT. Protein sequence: CASSPLTGGGSDTQYF.

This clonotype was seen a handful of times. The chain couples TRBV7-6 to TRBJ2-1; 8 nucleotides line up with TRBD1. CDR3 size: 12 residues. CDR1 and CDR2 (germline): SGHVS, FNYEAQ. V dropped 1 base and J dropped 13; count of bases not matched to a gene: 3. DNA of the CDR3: TGTGCCAGCAGCTTAGGACAGGGGAGCCAGTTCTTC. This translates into CASSLGQGSQFF.

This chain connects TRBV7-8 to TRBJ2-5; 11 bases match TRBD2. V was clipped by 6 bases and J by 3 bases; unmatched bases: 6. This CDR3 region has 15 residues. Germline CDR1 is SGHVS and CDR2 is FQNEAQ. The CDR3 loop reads CASRSRLAGKETQYF. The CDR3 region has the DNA TGTGCCAGCAGGAGTCGACTAGCGGGGAAAGAGACCCAGTACTTC.

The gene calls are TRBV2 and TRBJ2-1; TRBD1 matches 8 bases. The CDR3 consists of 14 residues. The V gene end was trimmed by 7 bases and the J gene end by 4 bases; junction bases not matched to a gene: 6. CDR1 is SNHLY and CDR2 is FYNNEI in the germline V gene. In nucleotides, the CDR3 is TGTGCCAGCACCGGACAGGGCGAGTACAATGAGCAGTTCTTC. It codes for CASTGQGEYNEQFF.

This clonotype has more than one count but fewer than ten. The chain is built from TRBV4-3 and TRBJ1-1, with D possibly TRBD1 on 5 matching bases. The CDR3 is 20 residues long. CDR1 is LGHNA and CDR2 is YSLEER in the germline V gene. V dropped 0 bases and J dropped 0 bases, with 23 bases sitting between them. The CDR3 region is CASSQEWRTLSGHMNTEAFF. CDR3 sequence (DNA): TGCGCCAGCAGCCAAGAGTGGCGGACCCTATCCGGACATATGAACACTGAAGCTTTCTTT.

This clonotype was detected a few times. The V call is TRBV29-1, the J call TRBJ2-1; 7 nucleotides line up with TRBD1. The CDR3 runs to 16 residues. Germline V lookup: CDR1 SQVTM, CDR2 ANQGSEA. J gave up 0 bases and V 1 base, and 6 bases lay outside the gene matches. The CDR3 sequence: CSVEGGTASSYNEQFF. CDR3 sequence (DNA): TGCAGCGTTGAAGGGGGGACAGCGAGCTCCTACAATGAGCAGTTCTTC.

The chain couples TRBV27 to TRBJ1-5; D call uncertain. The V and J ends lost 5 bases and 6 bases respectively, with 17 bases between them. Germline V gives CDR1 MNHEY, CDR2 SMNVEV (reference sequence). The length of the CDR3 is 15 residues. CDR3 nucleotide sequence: TGTGCCAGCAGTCTCTCCGGAGGGAGGCGTCAGCCCCAGCATTTT. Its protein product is CASSLSGGRRQPQHF.

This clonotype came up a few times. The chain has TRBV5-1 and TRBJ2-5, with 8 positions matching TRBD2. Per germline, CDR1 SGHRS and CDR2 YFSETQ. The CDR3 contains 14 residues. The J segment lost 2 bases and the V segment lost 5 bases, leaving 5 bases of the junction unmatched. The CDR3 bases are TGCGCCAGCAGGGTCAGCGGGGGACAAGAGACCCAGTACTTC. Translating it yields CASRVSGGQETQYF. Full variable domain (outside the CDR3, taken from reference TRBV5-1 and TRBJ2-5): KAGVTQTPRYLIKTRGQQVTLSCSPISGHRSVSWYQQTPGQGLQFLFEYFSETQRNKGNFPGRFSGRQFSNSRSEMNVSTLELGDSALYLCASRVSGGQETQYFGPGTRLLVL.

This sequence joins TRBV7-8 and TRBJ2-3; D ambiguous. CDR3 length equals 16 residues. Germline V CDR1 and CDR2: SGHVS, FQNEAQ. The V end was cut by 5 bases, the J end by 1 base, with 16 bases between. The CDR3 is CASSPLTQPGTDTQYF. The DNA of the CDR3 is TGTGCCAGCAGCCCCCTCACGCAGCCAGGCACAGATACGCAGTATTTT.

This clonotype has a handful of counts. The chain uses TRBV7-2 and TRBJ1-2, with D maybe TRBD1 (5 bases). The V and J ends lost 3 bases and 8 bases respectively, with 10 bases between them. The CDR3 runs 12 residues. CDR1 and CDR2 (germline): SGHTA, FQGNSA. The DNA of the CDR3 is TGTGCCAGCAGCTTCACAGGTCGCGGCTACACCTTC. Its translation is CASSFTGRGYTF.

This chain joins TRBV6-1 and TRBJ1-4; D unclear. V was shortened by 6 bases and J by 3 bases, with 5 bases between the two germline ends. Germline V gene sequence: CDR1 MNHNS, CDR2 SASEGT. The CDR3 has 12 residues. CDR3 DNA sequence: TGTGCCAGCAGGGCATCTAATGAAAAACTGTTTTTT. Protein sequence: CASRASNEKLFF.

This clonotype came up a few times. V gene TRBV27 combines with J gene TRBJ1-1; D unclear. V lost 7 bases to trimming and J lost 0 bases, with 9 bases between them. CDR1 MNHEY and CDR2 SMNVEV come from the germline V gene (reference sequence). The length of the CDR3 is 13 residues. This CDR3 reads CASKHNMNTEAFF. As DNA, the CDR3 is TGTGCCAGCAAACACAACATGAACACTGAAGCTTTCTTT.

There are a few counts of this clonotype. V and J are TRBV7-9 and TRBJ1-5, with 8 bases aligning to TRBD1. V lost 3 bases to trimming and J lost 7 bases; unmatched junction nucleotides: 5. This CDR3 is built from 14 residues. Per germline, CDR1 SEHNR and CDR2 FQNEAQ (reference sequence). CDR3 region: CASSFTGGPQPQHF. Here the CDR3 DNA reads TGTGCCAGCAGCTTTACAGGGGGTCCGCAGCCCCAGCATTTT.

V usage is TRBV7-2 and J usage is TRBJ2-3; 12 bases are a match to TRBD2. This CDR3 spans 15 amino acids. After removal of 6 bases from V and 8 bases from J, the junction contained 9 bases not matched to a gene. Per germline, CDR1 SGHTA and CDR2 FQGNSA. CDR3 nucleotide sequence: TGTGCCAGCAGACCTCTCGGACTAGCGGGGAGTACGCAGTATTTT. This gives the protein CASRPLGLAGSTQYF. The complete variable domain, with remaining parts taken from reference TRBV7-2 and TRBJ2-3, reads GAGVSQSPSNKVTEKGKDVELRCDPISGHTALYWYRQSLGQGLEFLIYFQGNSAPDKSGLPSDRFSAERTGGSVSTLTIQRTQQEDSAVYLCASRPLGLAGSTQYFGPGTRLTVL.

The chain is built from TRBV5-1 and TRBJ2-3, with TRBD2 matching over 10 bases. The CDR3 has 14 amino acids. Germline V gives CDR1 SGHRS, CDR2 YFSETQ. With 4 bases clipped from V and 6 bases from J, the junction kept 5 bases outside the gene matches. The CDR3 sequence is CASSPSGGEDTQYF. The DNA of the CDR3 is TGCGCCAGCAGCCCAAGCGGGGGGGAGGATACGCAGTATTTT.